Listed below are T cell receptor beta chains from one sample, sequenced in a study of cytomegalovirus exposure and HLA in healthy donors. The protocol was immunoSEQ multiplex PCR, while the TCRdb copy is restricted to in-frame clones and leaves out a portion. Of some 140,000 clones listed, less than 90% are singletons. Sequencing was done on a sample of PBMCs. These receptors all stem from a young man in good health and CMV-seronegative. CDR3s include the opening cysteine and the closing phenylalanine or tryptophan. A D gene is named only where the DNA matches it firmly. Clone size is stated in some rows and not others, as once, few, many or a class when expanded.

TRBJ1-3,TRBD1,-,TRBV19,TGTGCCAGTAGACGCCTACAGGGGCTCGACACCATATATTTT,CASRRLQGLDTIYF
TRBJ2-1,-,-,TRBV5-1,TGCGCCAGCAGCTTTGAATTTAGCTCCTACAATGAGCAGTTCTTC,CASSFEFSSYNEQFF
TRBJ2-7,-,-,TRBV9,TGTGCCAGCAGCGTAGGGAGTTACAACTACGAGCAGTACTTC,CASSVGSYNYEQYF
TRBJ2-4,-,-,TRBV2,TGTGCCAGCAGTGGGCCGGTGCGGGGAACCAAAAACATTCAGTACTTC,CASSGPVRGTKNIQYF
TRBJ2-7,TRBD2,-,TRBV27,TGTGCCAGCTCCCTAGCGGGCGGATACTACGAGCAGTACTTC,CASSLAGGYYEQYF
TRBJ1-1,-,-,TRBV7-9,TGTGCCAGCAGCTTAATACTACAGGGTTTAGAGGCTTTCTTT,CASSLILQGLEAFF
TRBJ2-2,TRBD2,-,TRBV5-1,TGCGCCAGCAGCTTCTTAGCGGGGGGGAACACCGGGGAGCTGTTTTTT,CASSFLAGGNTGELFF
TRBJ2-4,-,once,TRBV28,TGTGCCAGCAGTGGGAGGGGGGCCAAAAACATTCAGTACTTC,CASSGRGAKNIQYF
TRBJ2-7,-,-,TRBV27,TGTGCCAGCAGTCAATACCGTAGTAGCGAGCAGTACTTC,CASSQYRSSEQYF
TRBJ2-7,-,-,TRBV6-1,TGTGCCAGCAGAAGGGGGGCAGGGGGGTCGCGCGAGCAGTACTTC,CASRRGAGGSREQYF
TRBJ1-5,TRBD1,-,TRBV7-6,TGTGCCAGCAGCTTGGGACAGAGTAGCAATCAGCCCCAGCATTTT,CASSLGQSSNQPQHF
TRBJ2-5,-,-,TRBV21-1,TGTGCCAGCAGCAGACCATCGGGGGGGACCCAGTACTTC,CASSRPSGGTQYF
TRBJ2-7,-,-,TRBV5-6,TGTGCCTGCAGGAAGGCAGGAGGATCCTACGAGCAGTACTTC,CACRKAGGSYEQYF
TRBJ2-7,TRBD1,-,TRBV15,TGTGCCACCAGCAGAGAAGGGACAGGGGTCTACGAGCAGTACTTC,CATSREGTGVYEQYF
TRBJ2-5,TRBD2,-,TRBV5-1,TGCGCCAGCAGCAGCGGGACTCCACAAGAGACCCAGTACTTC,CASSSGTPQETQYF
TRBJ2-7,-,-,TRBV6-5,TGTGCCAGCAGTACGACTAGCTACGAGCAGTACTTC,CASSTTSYEQYF
TRBJ2-7,-,-,TRBV7-6,TGTGCCAGCAGCTTAATGGCCGACGGAGGGGCGTCGGAGCAGTACTTC,CASSLMADGGASEQYF
TRBJ2-5,TRBD2,-,TRBV6-5,TGTGCCAGCAGTTACGGTGCGGGAGGAGAGACCCAGTACTTC,CASSYGAGGETQYF
TRBJ1-2,-,-,TRBV27,TGTGCCAGCAGTCAAGAGTGGGGCAGTGGCCGCCTCTATGGCTACACCTTC,CASSQEWGSGRLYGYTF
TRBJ2-7,TRBD1,-,TRBV7-2,TGTGCCAGCAGCCACCCGGACAGGGGGCGCTTCGAGCAGTACTTC,CASSHPDRGRFEQYF
TRBJ1-1,-,-,TRBV5-1,TGCGCCAGCAGCTTCAAGGGAGGGAACACTGAAGCTTTCTTT,CASSFKGGNTEAFF
TRBJ2-3,TRBD2,-,TRBV5-4,TGTGCCAGCAGCTTGCGGGCGGGGGTGAGCACAGATACGCAGTATTTT,CASSLRAGVSTDTQYF
TRBJ2-1,TRBD2,few,TRBV11-2,TGTGCCAGCAGTCCCAAGCGGGGGGCCCCGAGCTCCTACAATGAGCAGTTCTTC,CASSPKRGAPSSYNEQFF
TRBJ2-1,TRBD2,-,TRBV19,TGTGCCAGTAGTATGGAGGCGGGGGGGAACAATGAGCAGTTCTTC,CASSMEAGGNNEQFF
TRBJ2-1,-,-,TRBV7-7,TGTGCCAGCAGCTTAGAGTACAAATACCCCTACAATGAGCAGTTCTTC,CASSLEYKYPYNEQFF
TRBJ1-1,TRBD1,-,TRBV2,TGTGCCAGCAGCCGGGGGACAGGGCGGAACACTGAAGCTTTCTTT,CASSRGTGRNTEAFF
TRBJ2-7,TRBD1,-,TRBV6-1,TGTGCCAGCAGGGCTCGGACAGGGTGGACCTACGAGCAGTACTTC,CASRARTGWTYEQYF
TRBJ2-5,-,once,TRBV15,TGTGCCACCAGCAGAGTCCAGTGGGCCCTTCAAGAGACCCAGTACTTC,CATSRVQWALQETQYF
TRBJ2-7,-,once,TRBV5-1,TGCGCCAGCAGCTTACTCGGTACAGGGAGCGTGAACGAGCAGTACTTC,CASSLLGTGSVNEQYF
TRBJ2-7,-,-,TRBV7-2,TGTGCCAGCAGCCGGAGCTCCTACGAGCAGTACTTC,CASSRSSYEQYF
TRBJ2-3,-,-,TRBV18,TGTGCCAGCTCGACTTATATCGGTACGCAGTATTTT,CASSTYIGTQYF
TRBJ2-7,-,-,TRBV29-1,TGCAGCCTACGCCCGGACAGTGGAAGCTCCTACGAGCAGTACTTC,CSLRPDSGSSYEQYF
TRBJ2-2,TRBD1,-,TRBV6-1,TGTGCCAGCAACCCCAGACAGGGGGCGAACGGGGAGCTGTTTTTT,CASNPRQGANGELFF
TRBJ1-2,TRBD1,once,TRBV7-9,TGTGCCAGCAGCTTTGGGGAGACAGGGAACTATGGCTACACCTTC,CASSFGETGNYGYTF
TRBJ1-2,TRBD1,few,TRBV7-2,TGTGCCAGCAGCCCGTACTTACGGGACAGGGATAATGGCTACACCTTC,CASSPYLRDRDNGYTF
TRBJ1-4,-,-,TRBV5-1,TGCGCCAGCAGGGCAGGGGATCTTGAAAAACTGTTTTTT,CASRAGDLEKLFF
TRBJ2-7,-,-,TRBV27,TGTGCCAGCAGTTTACAGGGAACAGGGCAGAAGTCCTACGAGCAGTACTTC,CASSLQGTGQKSYEQYF
TRBJ1-6,-,-,TRBV29-1,TGCAGCGTTGGTCAGGGGAATAATTCACCCCTCCACTTT,CSVGQGNNSPLHF
TRBJ2-2,TRBD2,-,TRBV10-1,TGCGCCAGCAGTGAGTCGATTCGAGCGGGAGAGGACGGGGAGCTGTTTTTT,CASSESIRAGEDGELFF
TRBJ2-7,TRBD1,-,TRBV7-6,TGTGCCAGCAGCTTAAGGCAGGGGGCGTATGAGCAGTACTTC,CASSLRQGAYEQYF
TRBJ2-7,TRBD2,-,TRBV11-2,TGTGCCAGCAGCTCAGCGACGGGGGGGTACGAGCAGTACTTC,CASSSATGGYEQYF
TRBJ1-5,-,-,TRBV9,TGTGCCAGCAGCGTAGGTTATAGCAATCAGCCCCAGCATTTT,CASSVGYSNQPQHF
TRBJ2-5,-,-,TRBV5-4,TGTGCCAGCAGCCCGGACAAAGGAGAGACCCAGTACTTC,CASSPDKGETQYF